A selection of T cell receptor beta chains follows, all from one sample in a study of Ad26.COV2.S vaccination and SARS-CoV-2 variants. Some clones are missing from TCRdb's copy, which holds only in-frame ones; the method was immunoSEQ multiplex PCR. This table holds 350,000 to 450,000 clones, around 84% found once. The specimen was peripheral blood, collected in a trial of Ad26.COV2.S vaccine versus placebo. Source of these receptors: a person aged 18-65 years who received the Ad26.COV2.S COVID-19 vaccine or a placebo. Each CDR3 is given with its conserved first and last residue. Each record gives: D gene, clone size, V gene, J gene, CDR3 protein, CDR3 DNA. D genes are given only for firm matches. Rows may omit the clone size; those that give it use once, few, many or a size class.

>NA|NA|TRBV12-5|TRBJ1-4
CASGPTLGVPTNEKLFF
TGTGCTAGTGGTCCGACGCTGGGGGTACCAACTAATGAAAAACTGTTTTTT
>NA|NA|TRBV19|TRBJ1-5
CASSRDSVSNQPQHF
TGTGCCAGTAGTAGGGACTCCGTTAGCAATCAGCCCCAGCATTTT
>TRBD1|NA|TRBV7-2|TRBJ1-1
CASSRPGGTEAFF
TGTGCCAGCAGCAGACCAGGGGGCACTGAAGCTTTCTTT
>NA|NA|TRBV7-9|TRBJ1-2
CASSPLLGGYGYTF
TGTGCCAGCAGCCCACTACTTGGGGGCTATGGCTACACCTTC
>TRBD1|NA|TRBV5-1|TRBJ1-1
CASSGQGSVNTEAFF
TGCGCCAGCAGCGGACAGGGGTCGGTTAACACTGAAGCTTTCTTT
>NA|NA|TRBV5-1|TRBJ1-6
CASSGTGNSPLHF
TGCGCCAGCAGTGGGACGGGTAATTCACCCCTCCACTTT
>NA|NA|TRBV15|TRBJ2-2
CATSRDRLQGELFF
TGTGCCACCAGCAGAGATCGGCTGCAGGGGGAGCTGTTTTTT
>NA|NA|TRBV10-1|TRBJ2-1
CASSNPGPTSSEQFF
TGCGCCAGCAGTAATCCGGGTCCTACCTCCAGTGAGCAGTTCTTC
>NA|NA|TRBV14|TRBJ2-1
CASSQEFSGFNEQFF
TGTGCCAGCAGCCAAGAATTCTCAGGGTTCAATGAGCAGTTCTTC
>NA|NA|TRBV5-1|TRBJ2-2
CASTGLGGAGELFF
TGCGCCAGCACCGGGCTCGGGGGAGCCGGGGAGCTGTTTTTT
>NA|NA|TRBV4-3|TRBJ2-1
CASSQVIGSGEQFF
TGCGCCAGCAGCCAAGTAATCGGGAGCGGTGAGCAGTTCTTC
>NA|NA|TRBV18|TRBJ1-6
CASSPRQPDAYNSPLHF
TGTGCCAGCTCACCTAGACAGCCTGACGCCTATAATTCACCCCTCCACTTT
>NA|NA|TRBV21-1|TRBJ2-1
CASDMSSYNEQFF
TGTGCCTCCGATATGAGCTCCTACAATGAGCAGTTCTTC
>NA|NA|TRBV15|TRBJ1-1
CATSRTRNTEAFF
TGTGCCACCAGCAGGACGCGGAACACTGAAGCTTTCTTT
>NA|NA|TRBV6-6|TRBJ2-3
CASSYSRGQSTDTQYF
TGTGCCAGCAGTTACTCGAGAGGTCAGAGCACAGATACGCAGTATTTT
>TRBD1|once|TRBV28|TRBJ1-2
CASSRQGTSGYTF
TGTGCCAGCAGTAGACAGGGGACCAGTGGCTACACCTTC
>NA|NA|TRBV7-2|TRBJ2-5
CASSLRTGTGETQYF
TGTGCCAGCAGCTTGAGAACAGGGACGGGGGAGACCCAGTACTTC
>NA|NA|TRBV11-3|TRBJ2-2
CASSPGPRPTGELFF
TGTGCCAGCAGCCCCGGCCCCCGCCCCACCGGGGAGCTGTTTTTT
>NA|NA|TRBV5-5|TRBJ2-7
CASSFGQRTYEQYF
TGTGCCAGCAGCTTCGGACAGCGAACCTACGAGCAGTACTTC
>NA|NA|TRBV6-5|TRBJ1-5
CASSPPGIQPQHF
TGTGCCAGCAGTCCCCCAGGGATTCAGCCCCAGCATTTT
>NA|NA|TRBV6-1|TRBJ2-4
CASSEGTASNIQYF
TGTGCCAGCAGTGAAGGTACGGCCAGCAACATTCAGTACTTC
>NA|NA|TRBV27|TRBJ1-2
CASSLKTGTRGPANYGYTF
TGTGCCAGCAGTCTGAAAACCGGGACAAGGGGCCCCGCTAACTATGGCTACACCTTC
>TRBD2|NA|TRBV5-1|TRBJ2-7
CASSSARGGDYEQYF
TGCGCCAGCAGCAGCGCTAGGGGAGGGGACTACGAGCAGTACTTC